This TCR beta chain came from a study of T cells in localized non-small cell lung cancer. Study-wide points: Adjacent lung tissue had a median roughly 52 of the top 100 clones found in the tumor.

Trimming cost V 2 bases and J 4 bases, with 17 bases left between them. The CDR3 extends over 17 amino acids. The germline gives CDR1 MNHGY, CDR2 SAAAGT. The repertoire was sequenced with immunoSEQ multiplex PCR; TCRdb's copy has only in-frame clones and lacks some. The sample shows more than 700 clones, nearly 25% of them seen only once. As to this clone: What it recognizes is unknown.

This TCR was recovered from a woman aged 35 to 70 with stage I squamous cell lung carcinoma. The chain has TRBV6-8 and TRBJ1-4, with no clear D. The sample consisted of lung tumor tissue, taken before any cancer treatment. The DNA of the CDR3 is TGTGCCAGCAGTTACCCCAAGACCCCAAGCCTTAATGAAAAACTGTTTTTT. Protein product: CASSYPKTPSLNEKLFF.